Below, 32 T cell receptor beta chains from the same sample are listed, as sequenced in a study of cytomegalovirus exposure and HLA in healthy donors. It was with 60 Vbeta and 13 Jbeta primers that the PCR ran. This table comes from immunoSEQ multiplex PCR, and its TCRdb copy is limited to in-frame clones, with some not included. The sample lists 100,000 to 150,000 clones; around 78% were seen once. The sample taken for sequencing was PBMCs. All receptors derive from a man younger than 35 in good health and CMV-seropositive.

This clone showed up just once. The rearrangement uses TRBV9 and TRBJ1-2; D unclear. The germline CDR1 and CDR2 sequences are SGDLS and YYNGEE. This CDR3 comprises 14 residues. V gave up 1 base and J gave up 6 bases, with 13 bases separating them. The CDR3 sequence: CASSVQAQANGYTF. The CDR3 DNA is TGTGCCAGCAGCGTACAGGCCCAGGCGAATGGCTACACCTTC. Complete variable domain (other parts from reference TRBV9 and TRBJ1-2): DSGVTQTPKHLITATGQRVTLRCSPRSGDLSVYWYQQSLDQGLQFLIQYYNGEERAKGNILERFSAQQFPDLHSELNLSSLELGDSALYFCASSVQAQANGYTFGSGTRLTVV.

This rearrangement joins TRBV7-8 to TRBJ1-3; D is unclear. The CDR3 has 15 amino acids. Germline CDR1 SGHVS, CDR2 FQNEAQ. The V gene lost 1 base and the J gene lost 2 bases, with 9 bases spanning the gap. CDR3 coding DNA: TGTGCCAGCAGCTTAGGAGGCAGTCCTGGAAACACCATATATTTT. It is translated as CASSLGGSPGNTIYF.

The chain recombines TRBV2 with TRBJ2-4, with 7 bases lining up with TRBD1. The length of the CDR3 is 15 residues. V lost 4 bases and J lost 0; bases outside the gene matches: 3. Germline CDR1 reads SNHLY; CDR2 reads FYNNEI. DNA of the CDR3: TGTGCCAGCAGTGGGGACAGTATAGCCAAAAACATTCAGTACTTC. It yields the protein CASSGDSIAKNIQYF. The full variable domain, in which reference TRBV2 and TRBJ2-4 provide the parts outside the CDR3, is EPEVTQTPSHQVTQMGQEVILRCVPISNHLYFYWYRQILGQKVEFLVSFYNNEISEKSEIFDDQFSVERPDGSNFTLKIRSTKLEDSAMYFCASSGDSIAKNIQYFGAGTRLSVL.

This clone was picked up a small number of times. The chain couples TRBV7-6 to TRBJ2-3; 10 nucleotides align to TRBD2. Germline CDR1 SGHVS, CDR2 FNYEAQ. Trimming removed 5 bases from V and 4 bases from J; junction bases left unmatched: 3. This CDR3 contains 14 residues. The CDR3 loop is CASSPLAGADTQYF. CDR3 nucleotide sequence: TGTGCCAGCAGCCCTCTAGCGGGGGCAGATACGCAGTATTTT.

The chain links TRBV11-1 to TRBJ1-4, with D possibly being TRBD1 (5 bases). CDR3 length: 15 amino acids. CDR1 and CDR2 (germline): SGHAT, FQDESV (reference sequence). Deletions cut 2 bases from V and 3 bases from J, with 10 bases between. CDR3 coding DNA: TGTGCCAGCAGCTTATCCCCGGGGGCTAATGAAAAACTGTTTTTT. This codes for CASSLSPGANEKLFF.

The rearrangement joins TRBV9 to TRBJ1-4, with 7 bases aligning to TRBD1. With V trimmed by 4 bases and J by 0 bases, 12 bases remained unmatched. The CDR3 runs to 18 residues. The germline V gene encodes CDR1 SGDLS and CDR2 YYNGEE. The CDR3: CASSPRGQVGATNEKLFF. CDR3 DNA sequence: TGTGCCAGCAGCCCCAGAGGACAGGTGGGGGCAACTAATGAAAAACTGTTTTTT.

The chain carries TRBV7-3 and TRBJ2-7; 13 bases are a match to TRBD2. The CDR3 totals 18 residues. J lost 6 bases, V lost 5 bases, and 16 bases had no gene match. In germline, CDR1 is SGHTA, CDR2 FQGTGA. Here the CDR3 reads CASSPGGGTSGDVGEQYF. CDR3 in DNA: TGTGCCAGCAGCCCAGGGGGGGGGACTAGCGGGGATGTAGGCGAGCAGTACTTC.

The rearrangement uses TRBV28 and TRBJ1-1; 8 nucleotides align to TRBD1. The J segment lost 1 base and the V segment lost 4 bases, leaving 14 bases of the junction unmatched. The CDR3 has 18 residues. The germline V gene has CDR1 MDHEN and CDR2 SYDVKM. CDR3 nucleotide sequence: TGTGCCAGCAGTTCCCGACAGGGGAGCGCGATACAGAACACTGAAGCTTTCTTT. It encodes CASSSRQGSAIQNTEAFF.

The chain recombines TRBV2 with TRBJ2-1; 10 positions agree with TRBD1. Looked up from germline, CDR1 is SNHLY and CDR2 is FYNNEI. V was pared by 8 bases and J by 5 bases, with 3 bases of the junction left unmatched. The CDR3 covers 13 residues. The CDR3 region has the DNA TGTGCCAGCTCCGGGACAGGGGACAATGAGCAGTTCTTC. As protein: CASSGTGDNEQFF.

This sequence joins TRBV19 and TRBJ1-2, with TRBD1 matching 10 bases. CDR3 length: 14 residues. From germline, CDR1 is LNHDA and CDR2 SQIVND (reference sequence). V was clipped by 6 bases and J by 7 bases; unmatched bases: 8. The chain's CDR3 is CASRPGQGIGGYTF. CDR3 bases: TGTGCCAGTAGACCGGGACAGGGGATCGGTGGCTACACCTTC.

The V call is TRBV2, the J call TRBJ2-7; 9 nucleotides line up with TRBD1. CDR3 length equals 15 residues. The V gene's germline CDR1 is SNHLY and CDR2 FYNNEI. Trimming at V came to 2 bases and at J to 5 bases, leaving 7 bases not matched to a gene. DNA for the CDR3: TGTGCCAGCAGTGAACTAGGGACAGGGAACGACGAGCAGTACTTC. Amino acids: CASSELGTGNDEQYF.

This chain joins TRBV15 and TRBJ2-7, with a weak D call TRBD1 (7 bases). Germline values: CDR1 LNHNV, CDR2 YYDKDF (reference sequence). The CDR3 runs 15 residues. Trimming stripped 5 bases from V and 2 bases from J, with 16 bases between. The chain's CDR3 is CATSHPGGTTYEQYF. In DNA form, the CDR3 reads TGTGCCACCAGCCACCCAGGGGGGACAACCTACGAGCAGTACTTC.

The CDR3 region has the DNA TGTGCCACCCGTACTAGCGGGGGGCCTACCGGGGAGCTGTTTTTT. Amino acid sequence: CATRTSGGPTGELFF. The J gene is TRBJ2-2, the V gene TRBV10-3; 12 bases map to TRBD2. Looked up from germline, CDR1 is ENHRY and CDR2 is SYGVKD. The ends lost 10 bases at V and 5 bases at J; junction bases unmatched: 8. The CDR3 length is 15 residues.

CDR3 in amino acids: CASSSTGLAGRETQYF. The CDR3 nucleotides are TGTGCCAGCAGCTCGACGGGACTAGCGGGTCGGGAGACCCAGTACTTC. This chain uses TRBV5-4 with TRBJ2-5, with 12 nucleotides matching TRBD2. Looked up from germline, CDR1 is SGHNT and CDR2 is YYREEE (reference sequence). The junction had 8 bases not matched to a gene; V was cut back by 3 bases and J by 5 bases. The CDR3 is made up of 16 amino acids.

The rearrangement uses TRBV2 and TRBJ1-1; D is undetermined. V lost 10 bases to trimming and J lost 6 bases, with 21 bases between them. Germline V gene lookup returns CDR1 SNHLY and CDR2 FYNNEI. The CDR3 consists of 14 residues. CDR3 nucleotides: TGTGCCACCCCTAACACCCGAGCGAAGGCTGAAGCTTTCTTT. Translated, it gives CATPNTRAKAEAFF.

This sequence joins TRBV7-9 and TRBJ2-7, with 7 positions matching TRBD2. CDR1 and CDR2 from the germline V gene are SEHNR and FQNEAQ (reference sequence). The length of the CDR3 is 15 residues. V lost 1 base, J lost 2 bases, and 5 bases stayed unmatched. The CDR3 loop is CASSLVGGTTYEQYF. The CDR3 DNA sequence: TGTGCCAGCAGCTTAGTCGGGGGGACCACCTACGAGCAGTACTTC.

This clone was found once. The rearrangement uses TRBV7-9 and TRBJ1-5; 10 bases align to TRBD1. V lost 5 bases to trimming and J lost 7 bases; unmatched junction nucleotides: 5. CDR1 is SEHNR and CDR2 is FQNEAQ in the germline V gene (reference sequence). CDR3 length: 14 amino acids. The CDR3 region has the DNA TGTGCCAGCAGCCAGGACAGGGGGGGGCAGCCCCAGCATTTT. Its translation is CASSQDRGGQPQHF.

This clone occurred once. This rearrangement joins TRBV6-5 to TRBJ1-2; possible D gene TRBD1, 5 bases. CDR1 is MNHEY, CDR2 SVGAGI, per germline. CDR3 length: 15 residues. V was clipped by 2 bases and J by 4 bases, with 14 bases between them. The CDR3: CASSYLSGGAYGYTF. The CDR3 DNA reads as TGTGCCAGCAGTTACCTGAGTGGAGGGGCCTATGGCTACACCTTC.

A remark on this clone: The junction and the germline gene differ at one end; a read error may be behind it. The chain couples TRBV27 to TRBJ2-3, with unresolved D. The germline gives CDR1 MNHEY, CDR2 SMNVEV (reference sequence). This CDR3 contains 15 residues. CDR3: CASNLSLLDTDTQYF. The CDR3 nucleotides read TGTGCCAGCAATTTATCTTTACTTGACACAGATACGCAGTATTTT.

This chain links TRBV19 with TRBJ2-1, with 10 bases matching TRBD2. V lost 8 bases and J lost 3; bases outside the gene matches: 4. The CDR3 has 14 residues. CDR1 is LNHDA and CDR2 is SQIVND in the germline V gene (reference sequence). The CDR3, as DNA: TGTGCCAGTGGGCCTAGCGGGGGCTACAATGAGCAGTTCTTC. This translates into CASGPSGGYNEQFF.

The chain recombines TRBV2 with TRBJ1-1, with 9 bases aligning to TRBD1. CDR1 and CDR2 from the germline V gene are SNHLY and FYNNEI. CDR3 length: 14 amino acids. Trimming removed 2 bases from V and 4 bases from J; junction bases left unmatched: 2. CDR3 coding DNA: TGTGCCAGCAGTGAACTGACAGGGGGCACTGAAGCTTTCTTT. As protein: CASSELTGGTEAFF.

This chain connects TRBV9 to TRBJ2-7; the D is unclear. The germline V gene encodes CDR1 SGDLS and CDR2 YYNGEE. The CDR3 has 14 amino acids. The V gene lost 2 bases and the J gene lost 2 bases, with 11 bases spanning the gap. CDR3 loop: CASSVTYQAYEQYF. DNA for the CDR3: TGTGCCAGCAGCGTTACATATCAAGCCTACGAGCAGTACTTC. Complete variable domain (other parts from reference TRBV9 and TRBJ2-7): DSGVTQTPKHLITATGQRVTLRCSPRSGDLSVYWYQQSLDQGLQFLIQYYNGEERAKGNILERFSAQQFPDLHSELNLSSLELGDSALYFCASSVTYQAYEQYFGPGTRLTVT.

The chain uses TRBV7-2 and TRBJ1-1; D possibly corresponds to TRBD1 (5 bases). Per the germline V gene, CDR1 is SGHTA and CDR2 is FQGNSA. This CDR3 spans 16 amino acids. Trimming removed 1 base from V and 0 bases from J, with 12 bases in between. The CDR3 loop is CASSLEQVVMNTEAFF. CDR3 coding DNA: TGTGCCAGCAGCTTAGAACAGGTGGTTATGAACACTGAAGCTTTCTTT.

This chain links TRBV27 with TRBJ2-5; D is ambiguous. The V gene lost 5 bases and the J gene lost 4 bases, with 14 bases spanning the gap. Germline V gene data show CDR1 as MNHEY and CDR2 as SMNVEV (reference sequence). This CDR3 comprises 14 residues. For the CDR3, the DNA is TGTGCCAGCAGTCCCCGACCCCTAGGAGAGACCCAGTACTTC. Protein: CASSPRPLGETQYF.

This clone was found a few times. The V and J genes are TRBV9 and TRBJ2-7; D might be TRBD2 (5 bases). The CDR3 has 14 amino acids. The germline V gene has CDR1 SGDLS and CDR2 YYNGEE. V lost 0 bases to trimming and J lost 4 bases, with 11 bases between them. The CDR3: CASSVDTSAYEQYF. As DNA, the CDR3 is TGTGCCAGCAGCGTAGATACTAGTGCTTACGAGCAGTACTTC.

The chain uses TRBV7-3 and TRBJ1-1, with D unresolved. In germline, CDR1 is SGHTA, CDR2 FQGTGA. The CDR3 runs to 14 residues. V gave up 5 bases and J gave up 3 bases, with 13 bases separating them. The CDR3 spells CASSEQVGDTEAFF. The CDR3 nucleotides read TGTGCCAGCAGCGAACAAGTGGGAGACACTGAAGCTTTCTTT.

This chain links TRBV19 with TRBJ2-5; 12 bases line up with TRBD2. Looked up from germline, CDR1 is LNHDA and CDR2 is SQIVND (reference sequence). Trimming at V came to 6 bases and at J to 4 bases, leaving 6 bases not matched to a gene. The CDR3 spans 15 residues. The CDR3 coding sequence is TGTGCCAGTAGCCCACTAGCGGGGGGTAGAGAGACCCAGTACTTC. It is translated as CASSPLAGGRETQYF.

The gene calls are TRBV5-4 and TRBJ2-3; TRBD2 matches at 9 bases. Germline CDR1 is SGHNT and CDR2 is YYREEE (reference sequence). With 5 bases clipped from V and 0 bases from J, the junction kept 1 base outside the gene matches. This CDR3 has 14 amino acids. The CDR3 DNA follows: TGTGCCAGCAGGACTAGCGGAAGCACAGATACGCAGTATTTT. It encodes CASRTSGSTDTQYF.

V gene TRBV13 combines with J gene TRBJ2-3; 10 bases line up with TRBD2. Germline CDR1 reads PRHDT; CDR2 reads FYEKMQ (reference sequence). The J segment lost 4 bases and the V segment lost 2 bases, leaving 6 bases of the junction unmatched. The CDR3 contains 16 residues. This chain's CDR3 is CASSLRSGGASDTQYF. CDR3 sequence (DNA): TGTGCCAGCAGCTTACGAAGCGGGGGGGCTTCAGATACGCAGTATTTT.

This chain links TRBV13 with TRBJ2-3, with 11 bases identical to TRBD2. This CDR3 is 18 amino acids long. Per the germline V gene, CDR1 is PRHDT and CDR2 is FYEKMQ (reference sequence). J was trimmed by 0 bases and V by 4 bases; bases with no gene match: 9. CDR3 residues: CASSSGLAGSDSTDTQYF. CDR3 DNA: TGTGCCAGCAGCTCAGGACTAGCGGGTTCAGATAGCACAGATACGCAGTATTTT.

The chain is built from TRBV7-3 and TRBJ1-2, with D perhaps TRBD1 (6 bases). Trimming took 7 bases from V and 4 from J, leaving 16 bases between them. This CDR3 contains 14 residues. From germline, CDR1 is SGHTA and CDR2 FQGTGA. The CDR3 here is CASTKGGGPYGYTF. The CDR3 DNA sequence: TGTGCCAGCACCAAAGGGGGGGGGCCCTATGGCTACACCTTC.

The CDR3 loop is CSVLQGAGYGYTF. CDR3 DNA: TGCAGCGTTCTCCAGGGGGCAGGCTATGGCTACACCTTC. This chain uses TRBV29-1 with TRBJ1-2, with TRBD1 matching over 8 bases. The germline V gene encodes CDR1 SQVTM and CDR2 ANQGSEA. This CDR3 is 13 amino acids long. The trim removed 5 bases at V and 4 bases at J, leaving 6 bases unmatched.